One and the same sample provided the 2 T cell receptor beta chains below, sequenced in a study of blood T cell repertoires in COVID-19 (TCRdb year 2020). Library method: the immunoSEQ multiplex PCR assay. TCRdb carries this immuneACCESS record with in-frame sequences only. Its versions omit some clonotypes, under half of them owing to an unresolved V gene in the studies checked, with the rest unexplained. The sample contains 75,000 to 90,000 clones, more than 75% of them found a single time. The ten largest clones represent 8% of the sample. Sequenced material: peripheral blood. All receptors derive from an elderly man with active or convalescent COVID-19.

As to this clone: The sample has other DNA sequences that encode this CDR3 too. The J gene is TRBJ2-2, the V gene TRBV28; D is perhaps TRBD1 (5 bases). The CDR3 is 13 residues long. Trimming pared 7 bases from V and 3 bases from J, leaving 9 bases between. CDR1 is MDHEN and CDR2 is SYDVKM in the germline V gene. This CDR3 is CASNRGDTGELFF. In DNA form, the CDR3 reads TGTGCCAGCAATAGGGGCGACACCGGGGAGCTGTTTTTT.

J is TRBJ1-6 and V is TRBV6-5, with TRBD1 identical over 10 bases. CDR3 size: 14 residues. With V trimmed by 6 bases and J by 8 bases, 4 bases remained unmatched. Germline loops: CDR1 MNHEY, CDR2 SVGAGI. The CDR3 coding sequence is TGTGCCAGCAGGATGACAGGGGGCGATTCACCCCTCCACTTT. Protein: CASRMTGGDSPLHF.